These T cell receptor beta chains were read from a single sample in a study of blood T cells in healthy people across ages. TCRdb reprocessed the 5' RACE reads with MiXCR, giving one entry per CDR3 protein. The table lists more than 650,000 distinct CDR3 sequences, 20% to 25% of them singletons. The sample taken for sequencing was blood. Source of these receptors: a man aged 65-85 years in good health. Both conserved end residues are part of each CDR3. The D gene is left open where the match is weak. Not every row has a clone size; where given, it reads once, few, many or a size class.

TRBV20-1	NA	TRBJ1-1	NA	TGCAGTGCCGAGGACTGGAACACTGAAGCTTTCTTT	CSAEDWNTEAFF
TRBV7-9	many	TRBJ1-2	NA	TGTGCCAGCAGCTTAGTCGGCACGGCTAACTATGGCTACACCTTC	CASSLVGTANYGYTF
TRBV21-1	few	TRBJ2-3	NA	TGTGCCAGCAGCAAAGGCCGGGACAATAGGTGCACAGATACGCAGTATTTT	CASSKGRDNRCTDTQYF
TRBV11-2	NA	TRBJ2-3	NA	TGTGCCAGCAGCTTAGGAAGAAGCGGTCGGTCGCAGTATTTT	CASSLGRSGRSQYF
TRBV3-1	NA	TRBJ2-1	TRBD2	TGTGCCAGCAGCCCCTTTACTAGCGGGAGTTCCAACTCCTACAATGAGCAGTTCTTC	CASSPFTSGSSNSYNEQFF
TRBV12-3/TRBV12-4	NA	TRBJ2-5	NA	TGTGCCAGCAGTTTAGTTGTCGGTTTGGGGGAGCAGTACTTC	CASSLVVGLGEQYF
TRBV6-1	NA	TRBJ1-1	NA	TGTGCCAGCGATGGGGGCACTGAAGCTTTCTTT	CASDGGTEAFF
TRBV25-1	few	TRBJ1-6	NA	TGTGCCAGCAGTGAAAACCCCTCCTATAATTCACCCCTCCACTTT	CASSENPSYNSPLHF
TRBV19	NA	TRBJ1-3	NA	TGTGCCAGCCGGGTGGCAGGGGACCTACCAAACACCATATATTTT	CASRVAGDLPNTIYF
TRBV20-1	NA	TRBJ2-7	TRBD2	TGCAGTGCCAAGGGACTAGCGGGAGCAGGGATCTCCTACGAGCAGTACTTC	CSAKGLAGAGISYEQYF
TRBV2	NA	TRBJ1-2	NA	TGTGCCAGCAGTAGGTGGTCAGAGCGACGGGGCTACACCTTC	CASSRWSERRGYTF
TRBV12-3/TRBV12-4	few	TRBJ1-6	NA	TGTGCCAGCGCGGGGGGGGGTGGTAATTCACCCCTCCACTTT	CASAGGGGNSPLHF
TRBV20-1	NA	TRBJ2-3	TRBD2	TGCAGTGCTAGAGATCTGGCTAGCGGGGGCACAGATACGCAGTATTTT	CSARDLASGGTDTQYF
TRBV14	few	TRBJ1-2	NA	TGTGCCAGCAGCCAAGAGGCAGGGAGGTATGGCTACACCTTC	CASSQEAGRYGYTF
TRBV3-1	once	TRBJ2-5	NA	TGTGCCAGCAGCCAATTTGCCGACCAAGAGACCCAGTACTTC	CASSQFADQETQYF
TRBV25-1	NA	TRBJ1-2	NA	TGTGCCAGCAGTGAATATTCGCCCGGGCAGGACCACTACACCTTC	CASSEYSPGQDHYTF
TRBV20-1	few	TRBJ1-2	NA	TGCAGTGCTCCCGGGTCGGTTGGCTACACCTTC	CSAPGSVGYTF
TRBV5-6	many	TRBJ1-1	NA	TGTGCCAGCAGCTTGTTTTTGAACACTGAAGCTTTCTTT	CASSLFLNTEAFF
TRBV19	NA	TRBJ2-1	NA	TGTGCCAGTACCCAGCCCCCGGGCAATGAGCAGTTCTTC	CASTQPPGNEQFF
TRBV12-3/TRBV12-4	many	TRBJ2-5	NA	TGTGCCAGCAGTTTTTGGCCCCAAGAGACCCAGTACTTC	CASSFWPQETQYF
TRBV9	NA	TRBJ2-1	TRBD2	TGTGCCAGCAGCGTCGGGGGGACTAGCGGGTTCAATGAGCAGTTCTTC	CASSVGGTSGFNEQFF